These 22 T cell receptor beta chains came from one sample sequenced in a study of OX40 agonist ivuxolimab in advanced cancers. Clones were sequenced by immunoSEQ multiplex PCR, and TCRdb holds only the in-frame ones, with some missing. The profile covers approximately 76,000 clones, with about nine tenths appearing a single time and about 0.8% taken by the ten largest. The input for sequencing was CD4+ or CD8+ T cells sorted from blood, taken in a trial of the OX40 agonist ivuxolimab. Every receptor here comes from an adult with an advanced solid tumor such as melanoma, head and neck, liver or kidney cancer.

The chain employs TRBV5-1 and TRBJ2-7, with 8 bases identical to TRBD1. The CDR3 runs to 15 residues. V lost 1 base and J lost 2; bases outside the gene matches: 5. The germline V gene has CDR1 SGHRS and CDR2 YFSETQ. The CDR3 nucleotides are TGCGCCAGCAGCTTGCAACCGGGACAGGCCTACGAGCAGTACTTC. This codes for CASSLQPGQAYEQYF.

This clone occurred a few times. The CDR3 DNA is TGTGCCAGCAGCTTAGAGAGTAACACTGAAGCTTTCTTT. Protein sequence: CASSLESNTEAFF. The rearrangement links TRBV7-9 to TRBJ1-1; D is unresolved. V was trimmed by 1 base and J by 2 bases, leaving 5 bases between them. The CDR3 extends over 13 amino acids. CDR1 and CDR2 (germline): SEHNR, FQNEAQ (reference sequence). The complete variable domain, with remaining parts taken from reference TRBV7-9 and TRBJ1-1, reads DTGVSQNPRHKITKRGQNVTFRCDPISEHNRLYWYRQTLGQGPEFLTYFQNEAQLEKSRLLSDRFSAERPKGSFSTLEIQRTEQGDSAMYLCASSLESNTEAFFGQGTRLTVV.

The rearrangement uses TRBV6-1 and TRBJ2-1, with D maybe TRBD1 (6 bases). Germline-derived CDR1 and CDR2 are MNHNS and SASEGT. The germline V and J ends were trimmed by 2 bases and 6 bases, with 17 bases remaining between them. The CDR3 runs 16 residues. CDR3 bases: TGTGCCAGCAGTGAATATTGGGCAGGGGTGTTCAATGAGCAGTTCTTC. This translates into CASSEYWAGVFNEQFF.

The gene calls are TRBV14 and TRBJ2-7; unclear D gene. The CDR3 has 11 amino acids. Per germline, CDR1 SGHDN and CDR2 FVKESK. V was shortened by 3 bases and J by 1 base, with 1 base between the two germline ends. For the CDR3, the DNA is TGTGCCAGCAGCCAGTCCTACGAGCAGTACTTC. This gives the protein CASSQSYEQYF. The full variable domain, with the rest looked up from reference TRBV14 and TRBJ2-7, is EAGVTQFPSHSVIEKGQTVTLRCDPISGHDNLYWYRRVMGKEIKFLLHFVKESKQDESGMPNNRFLAERTGGTYSTLKVQPAELEDSGVYFCASSQSYEQYFGPGTRLTVT.

The chain carries TRBV5-1 and TRBJ2-2; the D gene is possibly TRBD1 (5 bases). This CDR3 is 15 amino acids long. V was cut by 0 bases and J by 7 bases, with 13 bases left in between. Germline V lookup: CDR1 SGHRS, CDR2 YFSETQ. CDR3: CASSLVPGSGGELFF. The DNA for the CDR3 is TGCGCCAGCAGCTTGGTTCCAGGGTCGGGCGGGGAGCTGTTTTTT.

This clone was counted a few times. The chain recombines TRBV5-1 with TRBJ2-5, with D uncertain. The CDR3 contains 14 residues. Germline V CDR1 and CDR2: SGHRS, YFSETQ. V was pared by 4 bases and J by 4 bases, with 14 bases between. The CDR3 here is CASSPGRELETQYF. The DNA for the CDR3 is TGCGCCAGCAGCCCGGGTAGAGAGTTAGAGACCCAGTACTTC. The variable domain in full, with the rest retrieved from reference TRBV5-1 and TRBJ2-5, is KAGVTQTPRYLIKTRGQQVTLSCSPISGHRSVSWYQQTPGQGLQFLFEYFSETQRNKGNFPGRFSGRQFSNSRSEMNVSTLELGDSALYLCASSPGRELETQYFGPGTRLLVL.

The chain combines TRBV2 with TRBJ1-2; no clear D. The V gene lost 4 bases and the J gene lost 4 bases, with 10 bases spanning the gap. CDR3 length equals 13 residues. The germline gives CDR1 SNHLY, CDR2 FYNNEI. CDR3 amino acids: CASSGEGGYGYTF. CDR3 nucleotides: TGTGCCAGCAGTGGAGAGGGAGGCTATGGCTACACCTTC.

The chain is built from TRBV2 and TRBJ2-1; 8 nucleotides match TRBD1. Unmatched junction bases numbered 7, after V lost 5 bases and J lost 4 bases. From germline, CDR1 is SNHLY and CDR2 FYNNEI. The CDR3 covers 15 residues. CDR3 bases: TGTGCCAGCAGTTCCGGACAGGGCCAGTACAATGAGCAGTTCTTC. It specifies CASSSGQGQYNEQFF.

This chain joins TRBV7-8 and TRBJ2-1, with D perhaps matching TRBD1 (5 bases). Germline V gene sequence: CDR1 SGHVS, CDR2 FQNEAQ. Deletions cut 5 bases from V and 0 bases from J, with 8 bases between. This CDR3 contains 14 residues. The CDR3 protein is CASSVTDSYNEQFF. CDR3 nucleotides: TGTGCCAGCAGCGTGACAGACTCCTACAATGAGCAGTTCTTC. Looking up the rest from reference TRBV7-8 and TRBJ2-1 gives the full variable domain: GAGVSQSPRYKVAKRGQDVALRCDPISGHVSLFWYQQALGQGPEFLTYFQNEAQLDKSGLPSDRFFAERPEGSVSTLKIQRTQQEDSAVYLCASSVTDSYNEQFFGPGTRLTVL.

V gene TRBV5-5 combines with J gene TRBJ1-1; no definite D call. Germline-derived CDR1 and CDR2 are SGHKS and YYEKEE (reference sequence). The CDR3 runs to 15 residues. Trimming left V 0 bases short and J 0 bases short, with 9 bases between. The chain's CDR3 is CASSLGVVLNTEAFF. Written as DNA, the CDR3 is TGTGCCAGCAGCTTGGGGGTGGTTTTGAACACTGAAGCTTTCTTT.

The rearrangement joins TRBV11-3 to TRBJ2-1; TRBD2 aligns across 7 bases. The CDR3 is 16 residues long. V gave up 5 bases and J gave up 3 bases; unmatched junction bases: 10. CDR1 SGHNT and CDR2 YENEEA come from the germline V gene. The CDR3 DNA reads TGTGCCAGCAGCCTAGCGCCTAGCGGAGTCTACAATGAGCAGTTCTTC. Translation gives CASSLAPSGVYNEQFF.

In DNA, the CDR3 is TGCGCCAGCAGCTTGGTTGGGGGCTCTTCTAATGAAAAACTGTTTTTT. Protein: CASSLVGGSSNEKLFF. The chain joins TRBV5-1 to TRBJ1-4; possible D gene TRBD1, 6 bases. Trimming cost V 0 bases and J 3 bases, with 12 bases left between them. The CDR3 contains 16 residues. Germline CDR1 SGHRS, CDR2 YFSETQ.

The V gene is TRBV6-1, the J gene TRBJ1-2; D is perhaps TRBD1 (5 bases). Trimming cost V 7 bases and J 0 bases, with 15 bases left between them. Germline assignment: CDR1 MNHNS and CDR2 SASEGT. The CDR3 is 15 residues long. CDR3 sequence (DNA): TGTGCCAGCATCCTCTGGGGGACCGCTAACTATGGCTACACCTTC. It is translated as CASILWGTANYGYTF.

This clone has a handful of counts. The chain employs TRBV30 and TRBJ2-4, with 7 bases matching TRBD2. The germline V gene has CDR1 GTSNPN and CDR2 SVGIG (reference sequence). V lost 1 base and J lost 6; bases outside the gene matches: 0. This CDR3 comprises 12 residues. This CDR3 is CAWSGLANIQYF. The CDR3 bases are TGTGCCTGGAGTGGACTAGCAAACATTCAGTACTTC.

The chain recombines TRBV5-6 with TRBJ2-5; D uncertain. Germline V lookup: CDR1 SGHDT, CDR2 YYEEEE. The V and J ends lost 2 bases and 3 bases respectively, with 8 bases between them. The CDR3 is 13 amino acids. This CDR3 is CASSFATEETQYF. The CDR3 nucleotides are TGTGCCAGCAGCTTCGCCACAGAAGAGACCCAGTACTTC.

The chain uses TRBV28 and TRBJ1-1; D perhaps matches TRBD1 (5 bases). Trimming removed 7 bases from V and 0 bases from J, with 15 bases in between. The CDR3 loop spans 15 amino acids. CDR1 is MDHEN, CDR2 SYDVKM, per germline. CDR3 protein: CASTPREGLNTEAFF. The CDR3 bases are TGTGCCAGCACACCCCGGGAGGGGTTGAACACTGAAGCTTTCTTT. Complete variable domain (other parts from reference TRBV28 and TRBJ1-1): DVKVTQSSRYLVKRTGEKVFLECVQDMDHENMFWYRQDPGLGLRLIYFSYDVKMKEKGDIPEGYSVSREKKERFSLILESASTNQTSMYLCASTPREGLNTEAFFGQGTRLTVV.

As regards this clone: The same CDR3 is also encoded by other DNA sequences in this sample. Here the CDR3 DNA reads TGCGCCAGCAGCCTTAGCGGGAGATCTTGGGAGCAGTACTTC. This gives the protein CASSLSGRSWEQYF. The chain has TRBV5-1 and TRBJ2-7, with 9 positions matching TRBD2. J was trimmed by 7 bases and V by 4 bases; bases with no gene match: 9. The length of the CDR3 is 14 residues. The germline gives CDR1 SGHRS, CDR2 YFSETQ. Complete variable domain (other parts from reference TRBV5-1 and TRBJ2-7): KAGVTQTPRYLIKTRGQQVTLSCSPISGHRSVSWYQQTPGQGLQFLFEYFSETQRNKGNFPGRFSGRQFSNSRSEMNVSTLELGDSALYLCASSLSGRSWEQYFGPGTRLTVT.

The rearrangement uses TRBV7-9 and TRBJ2-1; possibly TRBD2 for D (6 bases). Trimming pared 6 bases from V and 7 bases from J, leaving 19 bases between. The CDR3 sequence is 15 residues long. Germline assignment: CDR1 SEHNR and CDR2 FQNEAQ (reference sequence). The CDR3 DNA follows: TGTGCCAGCAGGGGGAGAGGAGGGCGATCGAATGAGCAGTTCTTC. Protein sequence: CASRGRGGRSNEQFF.

The chain carries TRBV14 and TRBJ2-7; no definite D call. The CDR3 has 13 amino acids. Germline V gene lookup returns CDR1 SGHDN and CDR2 FVKESK. The V gene lost 0 bases and the J gene lost 6 bases, with 9 bases spanning the gap. The CDR3 region has the DNA TGTGCCAGCAGCCAAGATCGAGTGATCGAGCAGTACTTC. As protein: CASSQDRVIEQYF. The full variable domain, with the rest looked up from reference TRBV14 and TRBJ2-7, is EAGVTQFPSHSVIEKGQTVTLRCDPISGHDNLYWYRRVMGKEIKFLLHFVKESKQDESGMPNNRFLAERTGGTYSTLKVQPAELEDSGVYFCASSQDRVIEQYFGPGTRLTVT.

The gene calls are TRBV18 and TRBJ1-2; tentatively, D is TRBD1 (5 bases). The CDR3 is 14 residues long. CDR1 and CDR2 from the germline V gene are KGHSH and LQKENI. The V gene lost 3 bases and the J gene lost 4 bases, with 12 bases spanning the gap. The CDR3, as DNA: TGTGCCAGCTCACCCCGGGACGGCGGCTATGGCTACACCTTC. This sequence encodes CASSPRDGGYGYTF.

This clone appeared a few times. This chain joins TRBV5-6 and TRBJ2-1; maybe TRBD2 (7 bases). Germline CDR1 reads SGHDT; CDR2 reads YYEEEE. V was shortened by 4 bases and J by 9 bases, with 29 bases between the two germline ends. The length of the CDR3 is 18 residues. CDR3 region: CASSPSAGGGSPRGEQFF. As DNA, the CDR3 is TGTGCCAGCAGCCCGAGTGCGGGCGGGGGCTCCCCAAGAGGTGAGCAGTTCTTC.

This rearrangement joins TRBV19 to TRBJ2-7; 9 positions match TRBD1. The CDR3 has 16 residues. V was pared by 4 bases and J by 1 base, with 8 bases of the junction left unmatched. Germline assignment: CDR1 LNHDA and CDR2 SQIVND (reference sequence). The CDR3 DNA is TGTGCCAGTAGTAAGCCGGGACAGGGCTCTTCCTACGAGCAGTACTTC. Amino acid sequence: CASSKPGQGSSYEQYF. Using reference TRBV19 and TRBJ2-7 for the parts outside the CDR3, the full variable domain is DGGITQSPKYLFRKEGQNVTLSCEQNLNHDAMYWYRQDPGQGLRLIYYSQIVNDFQKGDIAEGYSVSREKKESFPLTVTSAQKNPTAFYLCASSKPGQGSSYEQYFGPGTRLTVT.